This T cell receptor (beta chain) is from a study of T cell responses to AZD1222 COVID-19 vaccine. General study points: Targeting of unmutated variant regions was reportedly seen in nearly half of spike-specific TCRs.

The sample holds a few counts of this clone. Its antigen is unknown. The assay was immunoSEQ multiplex PCR, and TCRdb's table has in-frame clones only and misses some. The sample includes about 140,000 clones, over 75% seen only once; the top ten take 5% to 6.5%. This TCR came from an adult who received the MenACWY meningococcal vaccine as a control. Source: peripheral blood, taken 28 days after the second dose of the MenACWY control vaccine.

CDR3 bases: TGCAGCGTTCAGGGGGTGGATGGGGCCAACGTCCTGACTTTC. Protein sequence: CSVQGVDGANVLTF. The V gene is TRBV29-1, the J gene TRBJ2-6; 7 nucleotides align to TRBD1. Germline V gives CDR1 SQVTM, CDR2 ANQGSEA. Trimming cost V 5 bases and J 3 bases; bases outside gene matches: 4. The CDR3 loop spans 14 amino acids.